This TCR beta chain comes out of a study of blood T cell repertoires in COVID-19. CDR1 and CDR2 (germline): SGHRS, YFSETQ. V was shortened by 0 bases and J by 4 bases, with 14 bases between the two germline ends. There are 15 residues in the CDR3. The repertoire was sequenced with immunoSEQ multiplex PCR; TCRdb's copy has only in-frame clones and lacks some. The table has roughly 270,000 clones, 82% seen once. The sample was PBMCs or T cells enriched from blood (not recorded which). The receptor was isolated from a man aged 35-49 years who had been exposed to COVID-19. This sequence joins TRBV5-1 and TRBJ2-7; tentatively, D is TRBD1 (8 bases). This CDR3 reads CASSLATGGAYEQYF. For the CDR3, the DNA is TGCGCCAGCAGCTTGGCCACAGGGGGGGCATACGAGCAGTACTTC.